This T cell receptor (beta chain) is drawn from a study of shared clonotypes between healthy human individuals. Study as a whole: The study used three CD4 naive, three CD4 memory, two CD8 naive and one CD8 memory plate per donor. Study outcomes and limitations: Clonotypes shared by all four sorted-subset donors had higher generation probabilities than non-shared clonotypes. Only a few donors were included, so the genetic and exposure-history diversity represented was limited.

Germline CDR1 and CDR2: MDHEN and SYDVKM. V shed 5 bases and J 4 bases; nucleotides not matched to a gene: 5. This CDR3 has 15 amino acids. This clone has only a few counts. What it binds is not known. CD45RA-negative memory and CD45RA+ naive subsets were split from the CD4+ cells. Produced via immunoSEQ multiplex PCR; TCRdb's table is partial and in-frame only. The sample gives about 230,000 clones, 50% to 75% of which show up once; approximately 12% is in the top ten. The chain joins TRBV28 to TRBJ2-2; 9 nucleotides line up with TRBD1. The TCR originated in a man aged 25 to 45 in good health. Sequencing was carried out using memory CD4+ T cells sorted from blood. This sample's subset: CD45RA-negative fraction. The CDR3 region has the DNA TGTGCCAGCAGTCCTCAGGACAGGGGCACCGGGGAGCTGTTTTTT. The encoded protein is CASSPQDRGTGELFF.